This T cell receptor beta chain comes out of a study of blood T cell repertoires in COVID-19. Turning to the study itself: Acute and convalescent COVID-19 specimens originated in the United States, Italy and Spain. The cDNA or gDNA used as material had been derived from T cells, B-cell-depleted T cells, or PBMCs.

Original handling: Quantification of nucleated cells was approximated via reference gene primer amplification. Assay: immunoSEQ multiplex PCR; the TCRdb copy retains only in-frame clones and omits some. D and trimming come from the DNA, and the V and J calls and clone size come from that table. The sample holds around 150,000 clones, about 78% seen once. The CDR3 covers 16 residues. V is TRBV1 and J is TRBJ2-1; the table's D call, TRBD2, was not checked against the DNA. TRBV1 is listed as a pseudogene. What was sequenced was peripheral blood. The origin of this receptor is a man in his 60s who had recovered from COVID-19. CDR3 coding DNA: TGCACCAGCAGCGAAAGTCGTCTAGCGGGAGGGAATGAGCAGTTCTTC. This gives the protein CTSSESRLAGGNEQFF.